What follows is one T cell receptor beta chain and its context. These data originate in a study of blood T cell repertoires in COVID-19. About the study: Samples of COVID-19 (acute and convalescent) were obtained from the United States, Italy and Spain. In each case, the material was cDNA or gDNA derived from T cells, B-cell-depleted T cells, or PBMCs.

The V end was cut by 3 bases, the J end by 1 base, with 12 bases between. The CDR3 totals 16 residues. Germline values: CDR1 MDHEN, CDR2 SYDVKM. Methods used by the authors: It was from reference gene primer amplification that nucleated cell counts were estimated. TCRdb's copy holds only in-frame clones and misses some; the assay was immunoSEQ multiplex PCR. Clone size and V and J calls were adopted from that table, with D and trimming inferred from the DNA. The sample holds 150,000 to 200,000 clones, 70% to 90% seen once. This clonotype originated in a woman under 40 with acute or convalescent COVID-19. Sequenced sample: peripheral blood. The chain recombines TRBV28 with TRBJ1-4, with unresolved D. CDR3 nucleotide sequence: TGTGCCAGCAGTTTTGACCGTGGGCTAACTAATGAAAAACTGTTTTTT. This translates into CASSFDRGLTNEKLFF.